The subject of this entry is one T cell receptor beta chain. Its cognate antigen is unknown. The sample belongs to a study of cytomegalovirus exposure and HLA in healthy donors. The PCR was carried out with 60 Vbeta primers and 13 Jbeta primers. The protocol was immunoSEQ multiplex PCR, while the TCRdb copy is restricted to in-frame clones and leaves out a portion. The sample records over 130,000 clones, about 85% being singletons. The CDR3 has 15 residues. J gave up 2 bases and V 2 bases, and 6 bases lay outside the gene matches. Germline V gives CDR1 KGHSH, CDR2 LQKENI. Findings and limits, study-wide: Confirmation was obtained in vitro that a few CMV-associated chains are specific for CMV antigens. TCR beta V- and J-gene trimming, according to a later analysis, was linked to a missense DCLRE1C variant.

The sample comprised PBMCs. The receptor comes from a human donor in good health. The V and J genes are TRBV18 and TRBJ2-7, with 7 bases fitting TRBD1. CDR3 nucleotide sequence: TGTGCCAGCTCACCAGAGACAGGGTCCACCTACGAGCAGTACTTC. It encodes CASSPETGSTYEQYF.